This T cell receptor (beta chain) was sequenced in a study of lymphopenia after photon versus proton radiotherapy (dated by TCRdb to between 2018 and 2021). In terms of the full investigation: In patients with gastrointestinal tumors who developed high-grade lymphopenia, the study compared the immunological effects of photon radiation therapy with those of proton radiation therapy. A cohort of approximately 20 patients with gastrointestinal tumors who received either photon or proton therapy and subsequently developed lymphopenia was included. The study aimed to characterize how the two radiation modalities differ in their impact on the immune system. What the work shows at the level of the full study, not this receptor alone: After the lymphocyte count nadir, oligoclonal expansion, especially of CD8+ Temra cells, was observed in photon-treated repertoires, and the drop in diversity was driven by this expansion. During treatment, patients who received photon therapy lost naive T cells and TCR diversity and gained effector/memory populations, whereas patients who received proton therapy remained relatively stable. The survival association was assessed only in patients who died, and the authors presented better survival with proton therapy as a possibility rather than a demonstrated result. Across the cohort, an inverse correlation was found between a larger post-nadir drop in TCR diversity and overall survival time among patients who died.

Concerning this clone itself: Its antigen has not been determined. Base qualities are missing; no much larger clone stands one base away.

The CDR3 goes from the cysteine to the phenylalanine over 14 residues. The DNA shown is the 42-base CDR3, in frame from base 1. Per the germline V gene, SGHVS is the CDR1 and FNYEAQ is the CDR2. Library prep was done by the immunoSEQ multiplex PCR assay. T cell repertoires were profiled with deep sequencing of rearranged TCR beta loci together with multiparametric flow cytometry. Here the immuneACCESS table is served through TCRdb, limited to in-frame sequences with V and J called. Missing clones are a known gap in these copies; in checked studies unresolved V genes cover under half, and the rest lacks a known reason. The sample includes about 29,000 clones, with roughly 87% observed a single time. Jointly, the top ten make up approximately 50% of the sample.

Sequences were derived from peripheral blood, sampled from a patient treated with proton-based radiotherapy. The chain links TRBV7-6 with TRBJ2-5, with the D call tentatively TRBD1 or TRBD2, each fitting 5 bases. The J call may be in error: the DNA end matches TRBJ2-7 better. The TCR was taken from an older woman with cholangiocarcinoma. Some clones in this sample may be carry-over from other donors' samples. The nucleotides are TGTGCCAGCAGCTACGGGGCCCCACCGAACGAGCAGTACTTC. It encodes CASSYGAPPNEQYF.